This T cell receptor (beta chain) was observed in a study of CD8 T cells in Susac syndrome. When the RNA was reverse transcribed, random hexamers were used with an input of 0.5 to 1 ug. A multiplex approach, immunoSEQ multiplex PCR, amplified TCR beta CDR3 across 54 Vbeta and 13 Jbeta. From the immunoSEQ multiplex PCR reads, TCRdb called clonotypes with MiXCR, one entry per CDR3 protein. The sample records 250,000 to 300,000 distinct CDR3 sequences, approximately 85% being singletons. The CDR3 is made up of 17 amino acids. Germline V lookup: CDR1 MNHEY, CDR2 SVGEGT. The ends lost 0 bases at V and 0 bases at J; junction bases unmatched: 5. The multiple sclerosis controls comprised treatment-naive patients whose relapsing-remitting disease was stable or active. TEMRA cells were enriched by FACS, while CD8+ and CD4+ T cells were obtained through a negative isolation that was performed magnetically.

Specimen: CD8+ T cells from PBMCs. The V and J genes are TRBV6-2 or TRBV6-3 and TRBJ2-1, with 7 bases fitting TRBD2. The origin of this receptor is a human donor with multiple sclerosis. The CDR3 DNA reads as TGTGCCAGCAGTTACTCGGCTAGCGGATTCTCCTACAATGAGCAGTTCTTC. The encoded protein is CASSYSASGFSYNEQFF.